Presented here are 8 T cell receptor beta chains from one specimen sequenced in a study of persistence of HIV-infected CD4 T cells. These receptors' antigens are unknown. The libraries were made with immunoSEQ version 4 in survey mode. Libraries were prepared by immunoSEQ multiplex PCR; TCRdb keeps only in-frame clonotypes and omits some of them. The data contain around 35,000 clones, over 80% of them seen just once; the ten biggest clones take up approximately 1.6%. Cells were stimulated with CMV-infected fibroblast lysates at about 10 ug/mL. Memory cells lacking CD40L and CD69 with high CD45RO were sorted. This sample comprised CD4+ T cells sorted from PBMCs after approximately 19-hour stimulation, obtained from a patient who received antiretroviral therapy. These receptors came from an adult man with HIV who was CMV-seropositive.

This clone was seen a single time. The V gene is TRBV19, the J gene TRBJ1-5; D uncertain. V lost 7 bases and J lost 3, with 16 bases in between. Per germline, CDR1 LNHDA and CDR2 SQIVND (reference sequence). This CDR3 contains 15 residues. The chain's CDR3 is CASTLSGRANQPQHF. DNA for the CDR3: TGTGCCAGTACCTTGTCGGGGAGGGCCAATCAGCCCCAGCATTTT.

In this sample, this clone turned up a few times. The CDR3 is CASRTGGAYEQYF. The DNA for the CDR3 is TGTGCCAGCAGGACAGGGGGGGCTTACGAGCAGTACTTC. This sequence joins TRBV28 and TRBJ2-7; 9 bases fit TRBD1. The length of the CDR3 is 13 residues. CDR1 is MDHEN and CDR2 is SYDVKM in the germline V gene. Trimming removed 6 bases from V and 4 bases from J; junction bases left unmatched: 4.

The rearrangement joins TRBV6-5 to TRBJ1-6; 8 nucleotides agree with TRBD1. Germline V gene lookup returns CDR1 MNHEY and CDR2 SVGAGI. The CDR3 consists of 13 residues. V lost 9 bases to trimming and J lost 9 bases; unmatched junction nucleotides: 7. The CDR3 loop reads CASWTGLISPLHF. In DNA form, the CDR3 reads TGTGCCAGTTGGACAGGGTTGATTTCACCCCTCCACTTT.

This chain uses TRBV6-1 with TRBJ2-3; 10 bases fit TRBD1. CDR3 length equals 16 residues. The J segment lost 7 bases and the V segment lost 1 base, leaving 8 bases of the junction unmatched. Germline CDR1 reads MNHNS; CDR2 reads SASEGT. The CDR3 nucleotides are TGTGCCAGCAGTGAAGGACAGGGGGCTATCCAACATACGCAGTATTTT. It translates to CASSEGQGAIQHTQYF.

The chain carries TRBV5-1 and TRBJ1-6, with D possibly matching TRBD1 (6 bases). The CDR3 loop spans 16 amino acids. From germline, CDR1 is SGHRS and CDR2 YFSETQ. The V and J ends lost 4 bases and 4 bases respectively, with 15 bases between them. Written as DNA, the CDR3 is TGCGCCAGCAGCCCAGGGGCAGGGGAGTATAATTCACCCCTCCACTTT. It encodes CASSPGAGEYNSPLHF.

The gene calls are TRBV5-8 and TRBJ2-3; tentative D call: TRBD1 (6 bases). V was trimmed by 5 bases and J by 2 bases, leaving 12 bases between them. Germline-derived CDR1 and CDR2 are SGHTS and YDEGEE. CDR3 length equals 14 residues. In nucleotides, the CDR3 is TGTGCCAGCAGGATACAGGGTAACACAGATACGCAGTATTTT. Encoded protein: CASRIQGNTDTQYF.

In its sample, this clone was seen a few times. The chain is built from TRBV11-3 and TRBJ2-1; TRBD1 matches at 10 bases. CDR3 length: 17 amino acids. Germline V CDR1 and CDR2: SGHNT, YENEEA. Trimming removed 5 bases from V and 3 bases from J; junction bases left unmatched: 10. CDR3 nucleotide sequence: TGTGCCAGCAGCGCCGGGACAGGGGAAAATAGCTACAATGAGCAGTTCTTC. This encodes CASSAGTGENSYNEQFF. The whole variable domain, remainder taken from reference TRBV11-3 and TRBJ2-1, is EAGVVQSPRYKIIEKKQPVAFWCNPISGHNTLYWYLQNLGQGPELLIRYENEEAVDDSQLPKDRFSAERLKGVDSTLKIQPAELGDSAVYLCASSAGTGENSYNEQFFGPGTRLTVL.

The count of this clone is one. The chain has TRBV5-4 and TRBJ2-6; D not certain. Trimming removed 3 bases at V and 0 bases at J, with 7 bases between. Per the germline V gene, CDR1 is SGHNT and CDR2 is YYREEE (reference sequence). This CDR3 has 15 amino acids. CDR3 nucleotide sequence: TGTGCCAGCAGCTCCCAGAGCTCTGGGGCCAACGTCCTGACTTTC. Translation: CASSSQSSGANVLTF.